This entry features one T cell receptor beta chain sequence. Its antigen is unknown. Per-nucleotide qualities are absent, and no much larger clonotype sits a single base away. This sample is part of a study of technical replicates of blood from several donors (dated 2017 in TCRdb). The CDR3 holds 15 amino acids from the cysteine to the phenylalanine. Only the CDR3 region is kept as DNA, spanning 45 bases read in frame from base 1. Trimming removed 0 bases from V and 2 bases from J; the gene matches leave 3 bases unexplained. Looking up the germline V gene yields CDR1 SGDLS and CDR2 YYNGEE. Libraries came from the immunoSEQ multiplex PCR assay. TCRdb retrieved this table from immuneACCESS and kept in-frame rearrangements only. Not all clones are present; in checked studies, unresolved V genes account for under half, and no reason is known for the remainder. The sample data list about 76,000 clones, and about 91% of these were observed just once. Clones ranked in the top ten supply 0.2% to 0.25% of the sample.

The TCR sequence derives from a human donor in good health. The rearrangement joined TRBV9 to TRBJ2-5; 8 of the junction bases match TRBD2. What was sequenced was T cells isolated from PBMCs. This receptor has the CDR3 CASSVATSGQETQYF. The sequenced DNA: TGTGCCAGCAGCGTAGCTACTAGCGGTCAAGAGACCCAGTACTTC.